The rows below give T cell receptor beta chains drawn from one sample of a study of blood T cell repertoires in COVID-19. Data came from immunoSEQ multiplex PCR; TCRdb stores just in-frame clones and leaves some out. The data show under 300,000 clones, 80% to 90% seen once. The sequencing input was PBMCs or T cells enriched from blood (not recorded which). These receptors were collected from a woman aged 45-60 years who had recovered from COVID-19. The CDR3 runs from the conserved cysteine through the conserved F or W. The D gene is left open where the match is weak. A clone size is listed for some rows: how often the clone was seen (once, few, many), or a class if it is expanded.

CDR3 protein,CDR3 DNA,J gene,D gene,V gene,clone size
CASSQDRVRAETQYF,TGTGCCAGCAGCCAAGATCGGGTCAGGGCGGAGACCCAGTACTTC,TRBJ2-5,.,TRBV14,.
CASSFASGSHNEQFF,TGTGCCAGCAGCTTTGCTAGCGGGAGCCACAATGAGCAGTTCTTC,TRBJ2-1,TRBD2,TRBV11-1,once
CASREGTRDTGELFF,TGTGCCAGCAGGGAAGGGACTAGGGACACCGGGGAGCTGTTTTTT,TRBJ2-2,TRBD2,TRBV28,.
CASSVGTYGYTF,TGTGCCAGCAGCGTAGGGACATATGGCTACACCTTC,TRBJ1-2,.,TRBV9,once
CASSLSGWLNTEAFF,TGCGCCAGCAGCCTATCAGGTTGGTTGAACACTGAAGCTTTCTTT,TRBJ1-1,.,TRBV4-1,.
CASSLRLGRNTGELFF,TGTGCCAGCAGCTTAAGGTTAGGGAGGAACACCGGGGAGCTGTTTTTT,TRBJ2-2,.,TRBV11-1,.
CAGLEGTEGYSPLHF,TGTGCCGGGTTGGAGGGGACAGAGGGATATTCACCCCTCCACTTT,TRBJ1-6,TRBD1,TRBV2,.
CASSLIPQGRAGELFF,TGTGCCAGCAGCTTGATTCCCCAGGGGAGGGCCGGGGAGCTGTTTTTT,TRBJ2-2,.,TRBV5-6,.
CASGLAGSPEPQHF,TGTGCTAGTGGTTTGGCAGGTTCCCCAGAGCCCCAGCATTTT,TRBJ1-5,.,TRBV12-5,few
CASRIQAGLSTGELFF,TGTGCCAGCAGAATACAAGCCGGGTTGAGCACCGGGGAGCTGTTTTTT,TRBJ2-2,.,TRBV5-5,.
CASSSLAGAYEQYF,TGCGCCAGCAGCTCCTTAGCGGGAGCCTACGAGCAGTACTTC,TRBJ2-7,TRBD2,TRBV5-1,.
CASSQGTRNSNQPQHF,TGCGCCAGCAGCCAAGGGACACGGAATAGCAATCAGCCCCAGCATTTT,TRBJ1-5,.,TRBV5-1,few
CASSQWMGADYEQYF,TGTGCCAGTAGCCAATGGATGGGGGCGGACTACGAGCAGTACTTC,TRBJ2-7,.,TRBV19,.
CASSPTGQETQYF,TGTGCCAGCAGCCCTACAGGTCAAGAGACCCAGTACTTC,TRBJ2-5,.,TRBV7-8,.
CASRYPGQGAGYTF,TGTGCCAGCAGGTATCCGGGACAGGGGGCAGGCTACACCTTC,TRBJ1-2,TRBD1,TRBV6-5,once
CASRPSGSTNEKLFF,TGTGCCAGCAGGCCTTCAGGGTCAACTAATGAAAAACTGTTTTTT,TRBJ1-4,.,TRBV28,.
CASSRRAGRTDTQYF,TGTGCCAGCAGCCGTAGAGCGGGGCGCACAGATACGCAGTATTTT,TRBJ2-3,TRBD2,TRBV3-1/TRBV3-2,few
CASSYSIRFSGANVLTF,TGTGCCAGCAGTTACTCGATACGGTTCTCTGGGGCCAACGTCCTGACTTTC,TRBJ2-6,.,TRBV6-2/TRBV6-3,.
CASSRKGLESPGEQFF,TGTGCCAGCAGCCGAAAGGGACTAGAGAGTCCCGGTGAGCAGTTCTTC,TRBJ2-1,TRBD2,TRBV11-2,.
CASHVDSGGAYEQYF,TGCGCCAGCCATGTTGATAGCGGGGGAGCCTACGAGCAGTACTTC,TRBJ2-7,TRBD2,TRBV5-1,.
CASRVTLAGNEQFF,TGCGCCAGCAGAGTGACTCTAGCGGGAAATGAGCAGTTCTTC,TRBJ2-1,TRBD2,TRBV5-1,.
CASSLCSEAGNTEAFF,TGTGCCAGCAGTTTATGCAGCGAGGCGGGGAACACTGAAGCTTTCTTT,TRBJ1-1,.,TRBV28,.
CASSYVVGTYEQYF,TGTGCCAGCAGTTACGTGGTGGGCACCTACGAGCAGTACTTC,TRBJ2-7,.,TRBV6-2/TRBV6-3,.
CASSPQTSGYNEQFF,TGTGCCAGCAGCCCGCAGACTAGCGGGTACAATGAGCAGTTCTTC,TRBJ2-1,TRBD2,TRBV9,once
CSAYDNGAFF,TGCAGTGCTTATGACAATGGAGCTTTCTTT,TRBJ1-1,.,TRBV20-1,.
CASSPPGLTSNQPQHF,TGTGCCAGCAGCCCCCCGGGTCTTACGAGCAATCAGCCCCAGCATTTT,TRBJ1-5,.,TRBV2,few
CASSSRGGGEKLFF,TGCGCCAGCAGCTCCCGTGGAGGAGGAGAAAAACTGTTTTTT,TRBJ1-4,.,TRBV5-1,.